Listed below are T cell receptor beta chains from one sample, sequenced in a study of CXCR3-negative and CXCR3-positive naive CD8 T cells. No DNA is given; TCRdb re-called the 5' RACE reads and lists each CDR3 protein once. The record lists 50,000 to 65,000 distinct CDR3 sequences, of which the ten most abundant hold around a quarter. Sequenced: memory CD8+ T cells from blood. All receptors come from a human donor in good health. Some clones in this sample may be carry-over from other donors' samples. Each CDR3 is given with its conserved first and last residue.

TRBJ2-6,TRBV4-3,CASSHRGGTGANVLTF
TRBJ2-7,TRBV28,CASSLGRGVLNYEQYF
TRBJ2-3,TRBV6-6,CASSYTSGGAGAQYF
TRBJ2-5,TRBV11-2,CASSFRDRGLLETQYF
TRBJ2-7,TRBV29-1,CSVVPTSGVSYEQYF
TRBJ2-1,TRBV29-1,CSVGNWVAGVDNEQFF
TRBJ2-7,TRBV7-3,CASSLDEGAAYEQYF
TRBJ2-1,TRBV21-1,CASSTYGRLAGGRNEQFF
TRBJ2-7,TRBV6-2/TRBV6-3,CASSPSGPGRSSYEQYF
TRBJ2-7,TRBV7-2,CASSWVGGAPEQYF
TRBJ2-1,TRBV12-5,CASGLDSYGGSYNEQFF
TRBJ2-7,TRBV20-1,CSAKGLAGDQGYEQYF
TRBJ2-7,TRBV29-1,CSVEGLAGDPTYEQYF
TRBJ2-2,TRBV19,CASSMGPTGEQFF
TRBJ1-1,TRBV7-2,CASSLLPLNTEAFF
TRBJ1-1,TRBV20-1,CSAGESNWGQPNTEAFF